The following is a T cell receptor (beta chain) sequence with its context. The antigen remains unidentified. CDR3 size: 12 residues. Germline CDR1 MGHRA, CDR2 YSYEKL. Trimming stripped 3 bases from V and 9 bases from J, with 9 bases between. Measured with immunoSEQ multiplex PCR; TCRdb has only the in-frame clones, and not every one. Here the sample spans some 93,000 clones, roughly 92% being singletons. This sample was taken from a study of PD-1 blockade in classical Hodgkin lymphoma. Notes on the study in general: Anyone who began nivolumab under 1 year after ASCT was excluded.

Exposure to brentuximab vedotin varied, and each patient had relapsed following autologous stem cell transplantation. The sequence came from a human donor with classical Hodgkin lymphoma. The source material was peripheral blood mononuclear cells (PBMCs), sampled at baseline. The rearrangement uses TRBV4-1 and TRBJ2-1; D possibly uses TRBD1 or TRBD2 (5 bases each). The CDR3 protein is CASSHGTGEQFF. The CDR3 DNA follows: TGCGCCAGCAGCCACGGGACCGGTGAGCAGTTCTTC.